Listed here are 25 T cell receptor beta chains from one sample, sequenced in a study of blood T cells in healthy people across ages. A sample-barcoded 5' primer and a J-beta primer mix were used in a second PCR of roughly 6 to 11 cycles. One entry per CDR3 protein, called by TCRdb with MiXCR from the 5' RACE reads. Here the sample spans fewer than 800,000 distinct CDR3 sequences, around 21% being singletons. The sequencing input was blood. The receptors here all came from a man aged 70 or older in good health.

The J gene is TRBJ2-5, the V gene TRBV2; D gene unclear. V was cut by 7 bases and J by 5 bases, with 5 bases left in between. This CDR3 region has 10 residues. Germline V gene lookup returns CDR1 SNHLY and CDR2 FYNNEI. The CDR3: CASMMETQYF. In nucleotides, the CDR3 is TGTGCCAGCATGATGGAGACCCAGTACTTC.

The rearrangement uses TRBV5-1 and TRBJ1-2, with 7 nucleotides matching TRBD1. Germline CDR1 is SGHRS and CDR2 is YFSETQ. Trimming took 2 bases from V and 6 from J; bases not matched to a gene: 4. There are 13 residues in the CDR3. The CDR3 sequence is CASSFKTGNGYTF. The CDR3 DNA follows: TGCGCCAGCAGCTTTAAGACAGGGAATGGCTACACCTTC.

The sample holds a few counts of this clonotype. The chain couples TRBV5-1 to TRBJ2-2, with 11 positions matching TRBD2. There are 16 residues in the CDR3. V lost 4 bases, J lost 6 bases, and 8 bases stayed unmatched. Germline CDR1 reads SGHRS; CDR2 reads YFSETQ. The CDR3 nucleotides read TGCGCCAGCAGCCAAAATAGCGGGAGGGCCGCCGGGGAGCTGTTTTTT. Its translation is CASSQNSGRAAGELFF.

This sequence joins TRBV4-3 and TRBJ2-1; 8 bases match TRBD2. The trim removed 0 bases at V and 6 bases at J, leaving 4 bases unmatched. This CDR3 is built from 15 residues. Germline V gene data show CDR1 as LGHNA and CDR2 as YSLEER. CDR3 protein: CASSQEGLASNEQFF. Written as DNA, the CDR3 is TGCGCCAGCAGCCAAGAAGGACTAGCTAGCAATGAGCAGTTCTTC.

This clonotype was seen a few times. The J gene is TRBJ2-7, the V gene TRBV5-1; possible D gene TRBD1, 6 bases. Trimming stripped 3 bases from V and 2 bases from J, with 12 bases between. The germline gives CDR1 SGHRS, CDR2 YFSETQ. CDR3 length equals 14 residues. Here the CDR3 reads CASSWPGQAYEQYF. CDR3 in DNA: TGCGCCAGCAGCTGGCCGGGACAAGCCTACGAGCAGTACTTC.

This clonotype has just a few counts. The chain recombines TRBV5-1 with TRBJ2-5; D possibly uses TRBD1 or TRBD2 (5 bases each). CDR1 SGHRS and CDR2 YFSETQ come from the germline V gene. This CDR3 is built from 16 residues. V lost 4 bases to trimming and J lost 1 base, with 17 bases between them. CDR3 sequence reads: CASSKSVPGPQETQYF. The CDR3 coding sequence is TGCGCCAGCAGCAAATCCGTCCCGGGACCCCAAGAGACCCAGTACTTC.

This clonotype was seen a handful of times. The gene calls are TRBV6-1 and TRBJ2-3; 11 bases align to TRBD2. The CDR3 extends over 17 amino acids. V gave up 6 bases and J gave up 5 bases; unmatched junction bases: 13. CDR1 is MNHNS, CDR2 SASEGT, per germline. The CDR3 region is CASRRGIAGGRGDTQYF. The CDR3 nucleotides read TGTGCCAGCAGGCGCGGGATAGCGGGAGGGAGGGGAGATACGCAGTATTTT.

The rearrangement uses TRBV29-1 and TRBJ1-5; D ambiguous. This CDR3 comprises 13 residues. With 4 bases removed from V and 0 bases from J, the gap between germline ends came to 7 bases. Germline V gene lookup returns CDR1 SQVTM and CDR2 ANQGSEA. CDR3 loop: CSVAQASNQPQHF. The CDR3 DNA sequence: TGCAGCGTTGCCCAGGCTAGCAATCAGCCCCAGCATTTT.

A few counts support this clonotype. This chain uses TRBV14 with TRBJ1-2; D is unclear. The CDR3 is made up of 13 amino acids. Between the trimmed V and J ends, which lost 1 base and 7 bases, there was a span of 10 bases. Per germline, CDR1 SGHDN and CDR2 FVKESK. The CDR3 sequence is CASSQAAGIGYTF. The CDR3 coding sequence is TGTGCCAGCAGCCAAGCCGCCGGGATTGGCTACACCTTC. Full variable domain (outside the CDR3, taken from reference TRBV14 and TRBJ1-2): EAGVTQFPSHSVIEKGQTVTLRCDPISGHDNLYWYRRVMGKEIKFLLHFVKESKQDESGMPNNRFLAERTGGTYSTLKVQPAELEDSGVYFCASSQAAGIGYTFGSGTRLTVV.

This clonotype was observed a few times. This sequence joins TRBV5-1 and TRBJ1-6; possible D gene TRBD1, 6 bases. CDR3 length: 15 residues. Germline loops: CDR1 SGHRS, CDR2 YFSETQ. Trimming cost V 4 bases and J 7 bases, with 15 bases left between them. The CDR3, as DNA: TGCGCCAGCAGCATAGTCACAGGGACAAATTCACCCCTCCACTTT. It codes for CASSIVTGTNSPLHF.

A word on this clonotype: Germline is not matched at one junction end, which may reflect a read error. The chain uses TRBV19 and TRBJ2-7; 7 bases are shared with TRBD2. CDR1 is LNHDA and CDR2 is SQIVND in the germline V gene (reference sequence). The CDR3 has 14 residues. This chain's CDR3 is CASSNPSGTYGQYF. In DNA form, the CDR3 reads TGTGCCAGTAGTAACCCCAGCGGGACCTACGGGCAGTACTTC.

The chain recombines TRBV29-1 with TRBJ1-1; D uncertain. The V end was cut by 6 bases, the J end by 0 bases, with 14 bases between. The germline V gene has CDR1 SQVTM and CDR2 ANQGSEA. The CDR3 is made up of 14 amino acids. The CDR3 sequence is CSVVALGMNTEAFF. The CDR3 nucleotides are TGCAGCGTCGTTGCATTGGGCATGAACACTGAAGCTTTCTTT.

V usage is TRBV10-3 and J usage is TRBJ2-7; possible D gene TRBD2, 6 bases. This CDR3 spans 13 amino acids. Germline V CDR1 and CDR2: ENHRY, SYGVKD. V lost 10 bases, J lost 0 bases, and 13 bases lay in between. CDR3 loop: CATEGGTSYEQYF. CDR3 bases: TGTGCCACTGAGGGCGGGACCTCCTACGAGCAGTACTTC.

This clonotype has more than one count but fewer than ten. This sequence joins TRBV23-1 and TRBJ2-7, with TRBD1 matching over 7 bases. TRBV23-1 is classed as an ORF, of uncertain function. Trimming took 0 bases from V and 4 from J; bases not matched to a gene: 15. The CDR3 runs to 18 residues. CDR3 bases: TGCGCCAGCAGTCAATCGGCCTCGTCCGACAGGGCCCCTTACGAGCAGTACTTC. Amino acid sequence: CASSQSASSDRAPYEQYF.

This clonotype showed up just a few times. V usage is TRBV6-5 and J usage is TRBJ2-5; D not certain. CDR3 length equals 14 residues. Trimming removed 2 bases at V and 2 bases at J, with 9 bases between. Germline CDR1 MNHEY, CDR2 SVGAGI. CDR3 region: CASSYTAGQETQYF. The CDR3 DNA reads as TGTGCCAGCAGTTACACGGCCGGGCAAGAGACCCAGTACTTC.

The chain couples TRBV7-2 to TRBJ2-3; 9 bases agree with TRBD1. The germline V gene encodes CDR1 SGHTA and CDR2 FQGNSA. V shed 1 base, J shed 2 bases, and the junction held 13 bases outside the gene matches. The CDR3 has 19 residues. The CDR3 here is CASSLDGPGTGNDTDTQYF. In DNA form, the CDR3 reads TGTGCCAGCAGCTTAGACGGTCCGGGGACAGGGAATGACACAGATACGCAGTATTTT. The whole variable domain, filled in from reference TRBV7-2 and TRBJ2-3, reads GAGVSQSPSNKVTEKGKDVELRCDPISGHTALYWYRQSLGQGLEFLIYFQGNSAPDKSGLPSDRFSAERTGGSVSTLTIQRTQQEDSAVYLCASSLDGPGTGNDTDTQYFGPGTRLTVL.

This clonotype was seen a few times. The chain carries TRBV7-2 and TRBJ2-4; TRBD2 agrees at 10 bases. CDR1 is SGHTA, CDR2 FQGNSA, per germline. With V trimmed by 2 bases and J by 1 base, 8 bases remained unmatched. This CDR3 region has 18 residues. CDR3 nucleotides: TGTGCCAGCAGCTTATTCGGAAGCGGGAGGGCCGCCAAAAACATTCAGTACTTC. This translates into CASSLFGSGRAAKNIQYF.

This rearrangement joins TRBV20-1 to TRBJ2-7; TRBD1 aligns across 9 bases. J was trimmed by 6 bases and V by 7 bases; bases with no gene match: 13. CDR3 length: 14 amino acids. Germline CDR1 DFQATT, CDR2 SNEGSKA (reference sequence). CDR3 DNA sequence: TGCAGTGTCTCACCCGGGACAGGGATTGTCGAGCAGTACTTC. Protein product: CSVSPGTGIVEQYF.

Comment on this clonotype: The conserved final phenylalanine or tryptophan is absent from the CDR3, which likely points to a read error. The chain has TRBV5-1 and TRBJ2-1; maybe TRBD2 (6 bases). The CDR3 sequence is 15 residues long. Germline CDR1 SGHRS, CDR2 YFSETQ. V lost 4 bases and J 2 bases, leaving 13 bases between the germline ends. CDR3 in amino acids: CASSPSSATYNEQFL. The CDR3 nucleotides read TGCGCCAGCAGCCCCTCTAGCGCCACCTACAATGAGCAGTTCCTC.

The chain uses TRBV29-1 and TRBJ1-1; maybe TRBD1 (6 bases). The CDR3 runs 13 residues. V lost 3 bases, J lost 4 bases, and 12 bases lay in between. Germline assignment: CDR1 SQVTM and CDR2 ANQGSEA. In DNA, the CDR3 is TGCAGCGTTGACAGGGGAGGAAGCACTGAAGCTTTCTTT. Translating it yields CSVDRGGSTEAFF.

The CDR3, as DNA: TGTGCCAGCAGACGGGGGAAAGGCAGCGGCTACACCTTC. Protein sequence: CASRRGKGSGYTF. The chain combines TRBV6-5 with TRBJ1-2, with a tentative D call TRBD1 (5 bases). The CDR3 length is 13 residues. Deletions cut 6 bases from V and 8 bases from J, with 16 bases between. Germline assignment: CDR1 MNHEY and CDR2 SVGAGI.

This clonotype was seen a handful of times. This rearrangement joins TRBV29-1 to TRBJ2-7; D possibly corresponds to TRBD1 (5 bases). Trimming took 6 bases from V and 4 from J, leaving 16 bases between them. Germline loops: CDR1 SQVTM, CDR2 ANQGSEA. The CDR3 length is 13 residues. CDR3 sequence (DNA): TGCAGCGTCCGACCACCCCAGGGTTACGAGCAGTACTTC. Translation gives CSVRPPQGYEQYF.

This clonotype was seen only a few times. CDR3 coding DNA: TGTGCCAGCAGCCAAAGATTATCCAGCAGGGACTATGGCTACACCTTC. Protein sequence: CASSQRLSSRDYGYTF. This sequence joins TRBV3-1 and TRBJ1-2; weak D call: TRBD1 (5 bases). Trimming left V 2 bases short and J 3 bases short, with 16 bases between. The CDR3 is 16 amino acids. Germline V gene data show CDR1 as LGHDT and CDR2 as YNNKEL (reference sequence).

As to this clonotype: At one of its ends the junction is not consistent with the germline gene, which may arise from a read error. The chain combines TRBV7-7 with TRBJ2-1; 9 nucleotides align to TRBD1. CDR1 is SSHAT, CDR2 FNYEAQ, per germline (reference sequence). CDR3 length: 14 residues. Here the CDR3 DNA reads TGTGCTAGCAGCTCGGGACAGGGATTCAATGAGCAGTTCTTC. Translation: CASSSGQGFNEQFF.

This chain uses TRBV2 with TRBJ2-3, with TRBD2 as a possible D gene (5 bases). CDR3 length equals 12 residues. Trimming removed 6 bases from V and 4 bases from J, with 8 bases in between. Germline V gene data show CDR1 as SNHLY and CDR2 as FYNNEI. CDR3 region: CASSTAADTQYF. In DNA form, the CDR3 reads TGTGCCAGCAGCACAGCGGCAGATACGCAGTATTTT.